What follows describes a single T cell receptor beta chain. The CDR3 loop spans 16 amino acids. V lost 1 base, J lost 9 bases, and 10 bases stayed unmatched. Germline CDR1 reads MNHEY; CDR2 reads SMNVEV (reference sequence). The table came from immunoSEQ multiplex PCR; TCRdb's copy has only in-frame clones and leaves some out. The sample carries 950,000 to 1,100,000 clones, around 78% recorded once. The sample belongs to a study of shared clonotypes between healthy human individuals. V usage is TRBV27 and J usage is TRBJ2-1, with TRBD2 matching 9 bases. Sequenced material: memory CD4+ T cells from PBMCs. Subset in this sample: CD45RA-negative fraction. This TCR came from a man aged 18 to 35 in good health. Some clones in this sample may be carry-over from other donors' samples. Here the CDR3 reads CASSLWASGKSGEQFF. The CDR3 coding sequence is TGTGCCAGCAGTTTATGGGCTAGCGGGAAATCTGGTGAGCAGTTCTTC.